These 18 T cell receptor beta chains were sequenced from one sample in a study of blood T cell repertoires in COVID-19. Only in-frame clones appear in the TCRdb table, and some are missing; sequencing was by immunoSEQ multiplex PCR. The table has some 430,000 clones, 90% seen once. The material sequenced was PBMCs or T cells enriched from blood (not recorded which). These receptors all come from a man in his late teens or twenties who had recovered from COVID-19.

CDR3: CASSGKERESEQFF. DNA of the CDR3: TGTGCCAGCAGCGGCAAGGAGCGGGAGAGTGAGCAGTTCTTC. The V gene is TRBV2, the J gene TRBJ2-1; 8 bases agree with TRBD2. V dropped 6 bases and J dropped 9; count of bases not matched to a gene: 10. This CDR3 has 14 amino acids. The V gene's germline CDR1 is SNHLY and CDR2 FYNNEI.

This clone was observed once. The rearrangement links TRBV15 to TRBJ1-4; 8 bases are shared with TRBD1. The CDR3 length is 18 residues. In germline, CDR1 is LNHNV, CDR2 YYDKDF (reference sequence). V lost 0 bases and J lost 6; bases outside the gene matches: 12. The CDR3 loop reads CATSRDRGGDRLDEKLFF. In DNA, the CDR3 is TGTGCCACCAGCAGAGATAGAGGTGGGGACAGGCTGGATGAAAAACTGTTTTTT.

The chain is built from TRBV28 and TRBJ2-7; D ambiguous. V shed 1 base and J shed 2 bases, with 9 bases lying between them. Germline CDR1 and CDR2: MDHEN and SYDVKM. The CDR3 is 14 amino acids. The DNA of the CDR3 is TGTGCCAGCAGTTTATTGTTGCGGCCCTACGAGCAGTACTTC. This encodes CASSLLLRPYEQYF.

This chain uses TRBV28 with TRBJ1-5; maybe TRBD1 (5 bases). This CDR3 has 15 residues. The V gene's germline CDR1 is MDHEN and CDR2 SYDVKM. With 6 bases removed from V and 7 bases from J, the gap between germline ends came to 19 bases. CDR3 protein: CASSLGSGGFQPQHF. In DNA, the CDR3 is TGTGCCAGCAGCCTAGGGTCCGGGGGATTCCAGCCCCAGCATTTT.

This clone has more than one count but fewer than ten. A junction boundary mismatches the germline segment, possibly from a read error. The chain couples TRBV9 to TRBJ2-3; 11 nucleotides agree with TRBD1. CDR1 is SGDLS, CDR2 YYNGEE, per germline. The CDR3 extends over 14 amino acids. The CDR3 DNA follows: TGCGCAACCGGGACAGGGGGAAAAGCAGATACGCAGTATTTT. It is translated as CATGTGGKADTQYF.

The V and J genes are TRBV27 and TRBJ1-6; 7 positions agree with TRBD1. Unmatched junction bases numbered 32, after V lost 6 bases and J lost 9 bases. There are 22 residues in the CDR3. The germline V gene encodes CDR1 MNHEY and CDR2 SMNVEV (reference sequence). The DNA of the CDR3 is TGTGCCAGCAGCTTGGGTCTCGGTTTACAGGGGAGCAAATCCACCAGGGGTTCACCCCTCCACTTT. Its protein is CASSLGLGLQGSKSTRGSPLHF.

The chain carries TRBV19 and TRBJ2-3, with unresolved D. CDR3 length: 13 residues. Trimming took off 0 bases at V and 8 bases at J, with 9 bases between the two ends. CDR1 is LNHDA, CDR2 SQIVND, per germline (reference sequence). This CDR3 reads CASSIDLVGTQYF. In nucleotides, the CDR3 is TGTGCCAGTAGTATAGATCTAGTAGGTACGCAGTATTTT.

The V gene is TRBV9, the J gene TRBJ1-6, with 11 bases identical to TRBD1. Germline trimming cut 4 bases from V and 7 bases from J; bases unmatched to any gene: 10. The CDR3 is 17 amino acids. Germline loops: CDR1 SGDLS, CDR2 YYNGEE. The CDR3 protein is CASSKTGTGGLNSPLHF. CDR3 coding DNA: TGTGCCAGCAGCAAAACCGGGACAGGGGGTTTAAATTCACCCCTCCACTTT. The whole variable domain, filled in from reference TRBV9 and TRBJ1-6, reads DSGVTQTPKHLITATGQRVTLRCSPRSGDLSVYWYQQSLDQGLQFLIQYYNGEERAKGNILERFSAQQFPDLHSELNLSSLELGDSALYFCASSKTGTGGLNSPLHFGNGTRLTVT.

V usage is TRBV7-9 and J usage is TRBJ1-2; the match to TRBD1 covers 9 bases. The length of the CDR3 is 12 residues. CDR1 SEHNR and CDR2 FQNEAQ come from the germline V gene (reference sequence). The V and J ends lost 5 bases and 12 bases, in that order; junction bases with no gene match: 7. The CDR3 nucleotides are TGTGCCAGCAGCGGGACGGGACAGGGTGACACCTTC. The encoded protein is CASSGTGQGDTF.

This chain uses TRBV18 with TRBJ1-1, with D maybe TRBD1 (5 bases). Between the trimmed V and J ends, which lost 3 bases and 11 bases, there was a span of 13 bases. There are 12 residues in the CDR3. Germline loops: CDR1 KGHSH, CDR2 LQKENI. CDR3 loop: CASSPTGLSAFF. In nucleotides, the CDR3 is TGTGCCAGCTCACCCACGGGACTTTCGGCTTTCTTT.

This clone was observed at least ten times. The chain joins TRBV30 to TRBJ2-5; TRBD1 matches at 9 bases. There are 15 residues in the CDR3. After removal of 3 bases from V and 4 bases from J, the junction contained 9 bases not matched to a gene. Germline V CDR1 and CDR2: GTSNPN, SVGIG (reference sequence). CDR3 region: CAWSAGQGRGETQYF. In DNA form, the CDR3 reads TGTGCCTGGAGCGCCGGACAGGGGAGGGGAGAGACCCAGTACTTC.

CDR3 sequence: CASSNFGGRLRDPLHF. DNA of the CDR3: TGTGCCAGTAGTAACTTCGGGGGGAGACTTCGCGATCCCCTCCACTTT. The chain has TRBV19 and TRBJ1-6, with a possible D match to TRBD1 (5 bases). CDR1 LNHDA and CDR2 SQIVND come from the germline V gene (reference sequence). V lost 4 bases to trimming and J lost 13 bases, with 23 bases between them. The CDR3 spans 16 residues.

The chain employs TRBV6-5 and TRBJ2-7; D might be TRBD2 (5 bases). CDR3 length equals 12 residues. Trimming removed 8 bases from V and 1 base from J, with 9 bases in between. Germline V gene sequence: CDR1 MNHEY, CDR2 SVGAGI. CDR3 bases: TGTGCCAGCGCATCGGGGTCCTACGAGCAGTACTTC. Protein sequence: CASASGSYEQYF.

The CDR3 nucleotides are TGTGCCTCCCGGACAGGGAAGAACACTGAAGCTTTCTTT. Translating gives CASRTGKNTEAFF. V usage is TRBV19 and J usage is TRBJ1-1; TRBD1 matches 8 bases. The CDR3 has 13 residues. The trim removed 11 bases at V and 1 base at J, leaving 6 bases unmatched. In germline, CDR1 is LNHDA, CDR2 SQIVND (reference sequence).

The V gene is TRBV5-4, the J gene TRBJ2-2; no clear D gene. Trimming took off 4 bases at V and 3 bases at J, with 10 bases between the two ends. The CDR3 has 14 residues. The germline V gene encodes CDR1 SGHNT and CDR2 YYREEE (reference sequence). The CDR3 sequence is CASSEYRDTGELFF. The CDR3 bases are TGTGCCAGCAGCGAATATCGGGACACCGGGGAGCTGTTTTTT. Drawing the rest from reference TRBV5-4 and TRBJ2-2, the complete variable domain is ETGVTQSPTHLIKTRGQQVTLRCSSQSGHNTVSWYQQALGQGPQFIFQYYREEENGRGNFPPRFSGLQFPNYSSELNVNALELDDSALYLCASSEYRDTGELFFGEGSRLTVL.

The rearrangement uses TRBV5-1 and TRBJ1-1; a possible D gene is TRBD1 (5 bases). Trimming shortened V by 4 bases and J by 1 base, and 20 bases separated the two germline ends. This CDR3 comprises 17 residues. CDR1 and CDR2 (germline): SGHRS, YFSETQ. DNA of the CDR3: TGCGCCAGCAGCCCCGCCGGGACTCCGGTTCGGAACACTGAAGCTTTCTTT. Residues: CASSPAGTPVRNTEAFF. The variable domain in full, with the rest retrieved from reference TRBV5-1 and TRBJ1-1, is KAGVTQTPRYLIKTRGQQVTLSCSPISGHRSVSWYQQTPGQGLQFLFEYFSETQRNKGNFPGRFSGRQFSNSRSEMNVSTLELGDSALYLCASSPAGTPVRNTEAFFGQGTRLTVV.

The chain carries TRBV19 and TRBJ1-6; the D gene is possibly TRBD1 (6 bases). V lost 5 bases and J 0 bases, leaving 11 bases between the germline ends. This CDR3 is 16 amino acids long. Germline CDR1 and CDR2: LNHDA and SQIVND (reference sequence). In nucleotides, the CDR3 is TGTGCCAGTAGTGTGCAGGGGAGCTCCTATAATTCACCCCTCCACTTT. Protein: CASSVQGSSYNSPLHF.

V usage is TRBV19 and J usage is TRBJ2-1; D perhaps matches TRBD2 (5 bases). V gave up 3 bases and J gave up 0 bases, with 6 bases separating them. Germline V CDR1 and CDR2: LNHDA, SQIVND (reference sequence). The CDR3 is 14 amino acids. As DNA, the CDR3 is TGTGCCAGTAGTATTGGGAGCTCCTACAATGAGCAGTTCTTC. Translated, it gives CASSIGSSYNEQFF.